Below are 32 T cell receptor beta chains sequenced from a single sample in a study of cytomegalovirus exposure and HLA in healthy donors (dated by TCRdb to 2016 to 2017). The library was built by means of the immunoSEQ multiplex PCR assay. For the multiplex PCR, a mixture combining 60 forward primers for TCR Vbeta segments and 13 reverse primers for TCR Jbeta segments was used. Sourced from immuneACCESS, this table was stored by TCRdb with only in-frame sequences that have V and J called. A share of the clones is absent; for the studies checked, an unresolved V gene accounts for under half, and the remainder has no known explanation. This sample is represented by under 150,000 clones; 80% of them were singletons. The ten largest clones add up to about 2.2% of the sample. The sample comprised PBMCs. Receptors originate from a man aged 30 to 45 in good health and CMV-seronegative.

This chain joins TRBV2 and TRBJ1-6; D unresolved. CDR1 and CDR2 (germline): SNHLY, FYNNEI. Trimming stripped 3 bases from V and 14 bases from J, with 8 bases between. CDR3 length: 11 amino acids. CDR3 loop: CASSDLRALHF. The CDR3 nucleotides read TGTGCCAGCAGTGACTTACGGGCCCTCCACTTT.

The J gene is TRBJ1-2, the V gene TRBV6-1; 7 nucleotides agree with TRBD1. V was clipped by 4 bases and J by 7 bases; unmatched bases: 6. The CDR3 contains 13 residues. Germline V gene lookup returns CDR1 MNHNS and CDR2 SASEGT. CDR3 coding DNA: TGTGCCAGCAGTGCGAGGGGGCCTCCTGGCTACACCTTC. The encoded protein is CASSARGPPGYTF.

The chain combines TRBV18 with TRBJ2-7, with D perhaps matching TRBD2 (5 bases). V dropped 1 base and J dropped 5 bases, with 12 bases sitting between them. CDR3 length: 14 residues. Germline V lookup: CDR1 KGHSH, CDR2 LQKENI. CDR3 in amino acids: CASSPRAEGHEQYF. CDR3 DNA: TGTGCCAGCTCACCACGGGCTGAGGGCCACGAGCAGTACTTC. The variable domain in full, with the rest retrieved from reference TRBV18 and TRBJ2-7, is NAGVMQNPRHLVRRRGQEARLRCSPMKGHSHVYWYRQLPEEGLKFMVYLQKENIIDESGMPKERFSAEFPKEGPSILRIQQVVRGDSAAYFCASSPRAEGHEQYFGPGTRLTVT.

The chain links TRBV27 to TRBJ1-4, with D possibly matching TRBD1 (6 bases). The CDR3 is 16 residues long. The V gene's germline CDR1 is MNHEY and CDR2 SMNVEV (reference sequence). Trimming shortened V by 0 bases and J by 6 bases, and 14 bases separated the two germline ends. In DNA form, the CDR3 reads TGTGCCAGCAGTTTATCGAGTATAGGGGGAGATGAAAAACTGTTTTTT. Its translation is CASSLSSIGGDEKLFF.

As to this clone: A read error may produce the germline difference seen at one junction end. The V gene is TRBV2, the J gene TRBJ1-5; TRBD1 matches at 7 bases. Per the germline V gene, CDR1 is SNHLY and CDR2 is FYNNEI. The CDR3 loop spans 13 amino acids. This chain's CDR3 is CASSPRDSQPQNF. The CDR3 DNA is TGTGCCAGCAGTCCGCGGGACAGCCAGCCCCAGAATTTT.

This chain joins TRBV13 and TRBJ2-1; unclear D gene. The CDR3 runs to 14 residues. The V end was cut by 1 base, the J end by 5 bases, with 9 bases between. Germline V gene data show CDR1 as PRHDT and CDR2 as FYEKMQ (reference sequence). Written as DNA, the CDR3 is TGTGCCAGCAGCTTAGAACAGCAAAACAATGAGCAGTTCTTC. It is translated as CASSLEQQNNEQFF. Filled out from reference TRBV13 and TRBJ2-1, the complete variable domain reads AAGVIQSPRHLIKEKRETATLKCYPIPRHDTVYWYQQGPGQDPQFLISFYEKMQSDKGSIPDRFSAQQFSDYHSELNMSSLELGDSALYFCASSLEQQNNEQFFGPGTRLTVL.

The chain couples TRBV30 to TRBJ2-1, with 7 bases identical to TRBD1. Germline values: CDR1 GTSNPN, CDR2 SVGIG (reference sequence). Losses at the gene ends were 8 bases for V and 4 bases for J; bases not matched to a gene: 8. The CDR3 has 13 residues. In DNA form, the CDR3 reads TGTGCCGCTACCGGGACAGTTTACAATGAGCAGTTCTTC. The encoded protein is CAATGTVYNEQFF.

V gene TRBV6-5 combines with J gene TRBJ2-1, with 8 bases identical to TRBD1. CDR3 size: 14 residues. J lost 8 bases, V lost 5 bases, and 8 bases had no gene match. CDR1 and CDR2 (germline): MNHEY, SVGAGI. This chain's CDR3 is CASSPTGQGDEQFF. The CDR3 DNA is TGTGCCAGCAGTCCGACCGGACAGGGCGATGAGCAGTTCTTC.

This chain connects TRBV27 to TRBJ2-3; TRBD2 agrees at 8 bases. The germline CDR1 and CDR2 sequences are MNHEY and SMNVEV (reference sequence). Trimming cost V 0 bases and J 4 bases; bases outside gene matches: 9. This CDR3 is 17 amino acids long. The CDR3 DNA follows: TGTGCCAGCAGTTTATCTCATAGCGGGAACACCCCAGATACGCAGTATTTT. This codes for CASSLSHSGNTPDTQYF.

The V call is TRBV27, the J call TRBJ2-1; D not resolved. V lost 4 bases to trimming and J lost 7 bases, with 14 bases between them. Germline lookup yields CDR1 MNHEY and CDR2 SMNVEV (reference sequence). CDR3 length: 14 amino acids. Written as DNA, the CDR3 is TGTGCCAGCAGTTCTCCGTCTCACCTAAATGAGCAGTTCTTC. Its protein is CASSSPSHLNEQFF.

The rearrangement links TRBV25-1 to TRBJ2-2; D is possibly TRBD2 (7 bases). Trimming removed 1 base from V and 6 bases from J, with 9 bases in between. From germline, CDR1 is MGHDK and CDR2 SYGVNS. This CDR3 contains 14 residues. The CDR3 DNA is TGTGCCAGCAGTGAATGGGGGGGGCCCGGGGAGCTGTTTTTT. Protein: CASSEWGGPGELFF.

This chain links TRBV5-1 with TRBJ2-3; 11 bases agree with TRBD2. The V gene end was trimmed by 3 bases and the J gene end by 2 bases; junction bases not matched to a gene: 8. Germline values: CDR1 SGHRS, CDR2 YFSETQ. The CDR3 sequence is 17 residues long. DNA for the CDR3: TGCGCCAGCAGCTCGGGGCTAGCGGGGGGATACACAGATACGCAGTATTTT. Translation gives CASSSGLAGGYTDTQYF.

This clone was observed a handful of times. In nucleotides, the CDR3 is TGCGCCAGCAGCCAGGGACAGGGGTCCCTGGACGAGCAGTACTTC. It codes for CASSQGQGSLDEQYF. This chain joins TRBV4-1 and TRBJ2-7; 10 bases match TRBD1. V lost 3 bases, J lost 5 bases, and 7 bases stayed unmatched. The germline CDR1 and CDR2 sequences are MGHRA and YSYEKL. The CDR3 runs 15 residues.

The gene calls are TRBV5-1 and TRBJ1-4; D perhaps matches TRBD1 (6 bases). Germline lookup yields CDR1 SGHRS and CDR2 YFSETQ. This CDR3 region has 15 residues. Trimming removed 0 bases at V and 6 bases at J, with 12 bases between. The CDR3: CASSLAGSGDEKLFF. CDR3 in DNA: TGCGCCAGCAGCTTGGCGGGGTCAGGGGATGAAAAACTGTTTTTT.

The chain uses TRBV7-3 and TRBJ2-3, with D perhaps TRBD2 (5 bases). V was clipped by 5 bases and J by 10 bases, with 22 bases between them. CDR1 and CDR2 from the germline V gene are SGHTA and FQGTGA. The CDR3 is made up of 15 amino acids. The CDR3 nucleotides are TGTGCCAGCAGCCCCCGAGCCACGGAGGTATCGGCGCAGTATTTT. Protein: CASSPRATEVSAQYF. Complete variable domain (other parts from reference TRBV7-3 and TRBJ2-3): GAGVSQTPSNKVTEKGKYVELRCDPISGHTALYWYRQSLGQGPEFLIYFQGTGAADDSGLPNDRFFAVRPEGSVSTLKIQRTERGDSAVYLCASSPRATEVSAQYFGPGTRLTVL.

This rearrangement joins TRBV10-1 to TRBJ2-5; D possibly corresponds to TRBD2 (7 bases). V lost 3 bases and J lost 4, with 15 bases in between. This CDR3 spans 15 amino acids. Germline V gene lookup returns CDR1 WNHNN and CDR2 SYGVQD (reference sequence). CDR3 sequence (DNA): TGCGCCAGCAGTGAAGGGAGGGGGGGCTTAGAGACCCAGTACTTC. This encodes CASSEGRGGLETQYF.

This clone was seen a few times. The chain employs TRBV30 and TRBJ2-5, with 8 positions matching TRBD1. Germline CDR1 and CDR2: GTSNPN and SVGIG (reference sequence). V shed 5 bases, J shed 5 bases, and the junction held 10 bases outside the gene matches. This CDR3 has 14 residues. CDR3 region: CAWDRGILSETQYF. The CDR3 DNA sequence: TGTGCCTGGGACAGGGGTATCTTGTCGGAGACCCAGTACTTC.

The rearrangement joins TRBV7-9 to TRBJ1-2; 9 bases align to TRBD1. From germline, CDR1 is SEHNR and CDR2 FQNEAQ (reference sequence). The CDR3 consists of 14 residues. The V gene end was trimmed by 3 bases and the J gene end by 5 bases; junction bases not matched to a gene: 4. CDR3 DNA: TGTGCCAGCAGCTTCGGACAGGGGAGGTATGGCTACACCTTC. This codes for CASSFGQGRYGYTF.

This clone was observed a single time. This chain links TRBV5-8 with TRBJ1-5; D is uncertain. CDR1 SGHTS and CDR2 YDEGEE come from the germline V gene. The CDR3 length is 13 residues. With 1 base removed from V and 4 bases from J, the gap between germline ends came to 6 bases. The CDR3 DNA reads TGTGCCAGCAGCTTGATTCAGAATCAGCCCCAGCATTTT. It specifies CASSLIQNQPQHF.

The CDR3 reads CASSYAQVHMNTEAFF. The CDR3 DNA sequence: TGTGCCAGCAGTTACGCTCAGGTACACATGAACACTGAAGCTTTCTTT. The J gene is TRBJ1-1, the V gene TRBV6-5; D gene unclear. CDR3 length: 16 amino acids. The germline V and J ends were trimmed by 2 bases and 0 bases, with 13 bases remaining between them. In germline, CDR1 is MNHEY, CDR2 SVGAGI.

This clone was recorded only once. The genes are TRBV10-2 and TRBJ2-7, with D perhaps TRBD2 (6 bases). The CDR3 totals 14 residues. Per germline, CDR1 WSHSY and CDR2 SAAADI. Trimming stripped 5 bases from V and 6 bases from J, with 17 bases between. The CDR3 region is CASSRGPKEGEQYF. CDR3 DNA: TGCGCCAGCAGTAGAGGCCCCAAGGAGGGCGAGCAGTACTTC.

The gene calls are TRBV12-5 and TRBJ2-1; the match to TRBD2 covers 7 bases. Germline V gives CDR1 LGHNT, CDR2 FRNRAP. Trimming removed 5 bases from V and 10 bases from J; junction bases left unmatched: 17. The CDR3 consists of 16 residues. Here the CDR3 DNA reads TGTGCTAGTGGTGTCTCCGTGGGCGGGGGTTTAGAGGAGCAGTTCTTC. Residues: CASGVSVGGGLEEQFF.

V and J are TRBV25-1 and TRBJ2-3; the D is unclear. CDR1 is MGHDK and CDR2 is SYGVNS in the germline V gene. CDR3 size: 11 residues. V shed 2 bases and J shed 9 bases, with 6 bases lying between them. The CDR3 nucleotides are TGTGCCAGCAGTGAACAGGAAACGCAGTATTTT. Translating it yields CASSEQETQYF.

The chain couples TRBV2 to TRBJ1-5, with 7 bases fitting TRBD1. V gave up 4 bases and J gave up 6 bases; unmatched junction bases: 6. The length of the CDR3 is 14 residues. From germline, CDR1 is SNHLY and CDR2 FYNNEI. The CDR3 loop is CASSVKGQFQPQHF. The CDR3 DNA is TGTGCCAGCAGTGTAAAGGGACAGTTTCAGCCCCAGCATTTT.

This chain joins TRBV6-4 and TRBJ2-1; 9 bases match TRBD2. Germline lookup yields CDR1 MRHNA and CDR2 SNTAGT. Trimming took 4 bases from V and 0 from J; bases not matched to a gene: 7. This CDR3 has 17 residues. The CDR3 loop reads CASSVRLAVNSYNEQFF. The DNA of the CDR3 is TGTGCCAGCAGTGTCAGACTAGCGGTGAACTCCTACAATGAGCAGTTCTTC.

The chain couples TRBV4-1 to TRBJ2-7; 8 bases are a match to TRBD2. The CDR3 is 17 residues long. V shed 4 bases, J shed 2 bases, and the junction held 13 bases outside the gene matches. Per the germline V gene, CDR1 is MGHRA and CDR2 is YSYEKL. The CDR3 coding sequence is TGCGCCAGCAGCCCGGGGGTGGGCGGGGGGACAACCTACGAGCAGTACTTC. This gives the protein CASSPGVGGGTTYEQYF.

The V call is TRBV28, the J call TRBJ1-2, with D perhaps matching TRBD1 (5 bases). This CDR3 comprises 13 residues. Germline CDR1 and CDR2: MDHEN and SYDVKM. V was clipped by 10 bases and J by 4 bases, with 16 bases between them. Written as DNA, the CDR3 is TGTGCCATCTCCCGGGGGGGTGGCTATGGCTACACCTTC. Translated, it gives CAISRGGGYGYTF.

The chain combines TRBV18 with TRBJ2-7, with 10 nucleotides matching TRBD2. The germline V gene encodes CDR1 KGHSH and CDR2 LQKENI. V shed 0 bases, J shed 1 base, and the junction held 6 bases outside the gene matches. The CDR3 length is 17 residues. Written as DNA, the CDR3 is TGTGCCAGCTCACCACCAGCGGGAGGGCCTCGGTCCTACGAGCAGTACTTC. Translated: CASSPPAGGPRSYEQYF.

V gene TRBV10-2 combines with J gene TRBJ1-6; a weak D match, TRBD1 (6 bases). Trimming took 8 bases from V and 0 from J, leaving 8 bases between them. Germline V gene sequence: CDR1 WSHSY, CDR2 SAAADI. The CDR3 contains 14 residues. In DNA form, the CDR3 reads TGCGCCAGCGGGGGCAGCTCCTATAATTCACCCCTCCACTTT. Encoded protein: CASGGSSYNSPLHF.

V and J are TRBV4-2 and TRBJ1-1; possibly TRBD1 for D (6 bases). The germline V and J ends were trimmed by 0 bases and 5 bases, with 13 bases remaining between them. The CDR3 runs to 15 residues. Germline CDR1 is LGHNA and CDR2 is YNFKEQ. In DNA, the CDR3 is TGTGCCAGCAGCCAAGATACCGGGCAGGGGACTGAAGCTTTCTTT. This sequence encodes CASSQDTGQGTEAFF.

The chain combines TRBV18 with TRBJ1-5; a possible D gene is TRBD1 (5 bases). CDR3 length: 14 amino acids. Germline loops: CDR1 KGHSH, CDR2 LQKENI. V shed 3 bases and J shed 5 bases, with 11 bases lying between them. The CDR3 DNA reads as TGTGCCAGCTCACCTAACAGGAGTGATCAGCCCCAGCATTTT. Amino acids: CASSPNRSDQPQHF.

About this clone: A read error may produce the germline difference seen at one junction end. The chain couples TRBV28 to TRBJ1-2; no firm D call. Germline V gene lookup returns CDR1 MDHEN and CDR2 SYDVKM. The CDR3 sequence is 13 residues long. CDR3 coding DNA: TGTGCCAGCCGTTTAGGAGGGAACTATGGCTACACCTTC. Translation gives CASRLGGNYGYTF.